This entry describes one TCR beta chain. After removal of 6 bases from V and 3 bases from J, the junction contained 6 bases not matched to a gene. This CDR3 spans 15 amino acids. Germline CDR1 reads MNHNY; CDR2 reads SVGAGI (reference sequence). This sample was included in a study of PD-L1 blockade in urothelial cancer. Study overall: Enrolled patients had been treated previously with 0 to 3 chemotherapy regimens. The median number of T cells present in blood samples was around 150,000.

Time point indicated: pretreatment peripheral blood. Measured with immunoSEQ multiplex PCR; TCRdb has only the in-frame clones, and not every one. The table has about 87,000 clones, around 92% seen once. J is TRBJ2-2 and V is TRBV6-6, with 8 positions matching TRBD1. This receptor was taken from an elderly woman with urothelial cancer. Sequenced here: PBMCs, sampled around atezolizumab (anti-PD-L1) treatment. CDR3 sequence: CASSPRGRDTGELFF. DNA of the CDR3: TGTGCCAGCAGCCCCAGGGGGCGGGACACCGGGGAGCTGTTTTTT.